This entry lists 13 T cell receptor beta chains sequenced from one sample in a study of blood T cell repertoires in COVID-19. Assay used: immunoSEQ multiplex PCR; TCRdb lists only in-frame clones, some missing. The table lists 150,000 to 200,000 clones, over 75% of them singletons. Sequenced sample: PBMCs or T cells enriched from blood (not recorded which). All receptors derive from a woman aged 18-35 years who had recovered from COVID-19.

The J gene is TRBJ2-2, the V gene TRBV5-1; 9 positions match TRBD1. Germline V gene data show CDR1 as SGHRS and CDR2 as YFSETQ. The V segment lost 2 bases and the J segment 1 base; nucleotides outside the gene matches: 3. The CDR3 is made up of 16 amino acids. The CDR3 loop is CASSLRTGVNTGELFF. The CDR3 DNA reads TGCGCCAGCAGCTTACGGACAGGGGTGAACACCGGGGAGCTGTTTTTT.

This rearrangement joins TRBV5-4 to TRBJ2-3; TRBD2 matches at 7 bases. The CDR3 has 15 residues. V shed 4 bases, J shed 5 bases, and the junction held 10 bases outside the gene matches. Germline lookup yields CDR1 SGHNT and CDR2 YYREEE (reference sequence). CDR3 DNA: TGTGCCAGCAGCCTTCCGAGCGGGGCAGGAGATACGCAGTATTTT. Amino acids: CASSLPSGAGDTQYF.

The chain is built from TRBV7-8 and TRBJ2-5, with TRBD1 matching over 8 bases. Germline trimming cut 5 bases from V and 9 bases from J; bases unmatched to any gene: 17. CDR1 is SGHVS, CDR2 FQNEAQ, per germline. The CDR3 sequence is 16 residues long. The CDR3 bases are TGTGCCAGCAGCCGGGATGTGGGACAGGCTCGCGTGGCCCAGTACTTC. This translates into CASSRDVGQARVAQYF. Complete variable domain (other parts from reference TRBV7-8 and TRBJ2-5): GAGVSQSPRYKVAKRGQDVALRCDPISGHVSLFWYQQALGQGPEFLTYFQNEAQLDKSGLPSDRFFAERPEGSVSTLKIQRTQQEDSAVYLCASSRDVGQARVAQYFGPGTRLLVL.

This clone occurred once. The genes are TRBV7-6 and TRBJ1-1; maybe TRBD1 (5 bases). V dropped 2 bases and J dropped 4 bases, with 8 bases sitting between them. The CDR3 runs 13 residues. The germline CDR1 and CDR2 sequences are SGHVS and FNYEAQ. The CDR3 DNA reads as TGTGCCAGCAGCTTACGCGGGGGCACTGAAGCTTTCTTT. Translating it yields CASSLRGGTEAFF.

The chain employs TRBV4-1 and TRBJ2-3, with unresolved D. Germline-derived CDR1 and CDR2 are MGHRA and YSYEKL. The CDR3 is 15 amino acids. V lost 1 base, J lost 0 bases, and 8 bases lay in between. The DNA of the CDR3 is TGCGCCAGCAGCCAAGTGACACAGAGCACAGATACGCAGTATTTT. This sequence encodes CASSQVTQSTDTQYF.

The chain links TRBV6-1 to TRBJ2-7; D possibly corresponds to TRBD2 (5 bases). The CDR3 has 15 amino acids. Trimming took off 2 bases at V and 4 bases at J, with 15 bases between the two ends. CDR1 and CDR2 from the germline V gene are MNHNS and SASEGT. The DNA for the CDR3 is TGTGCCAGCAGTGAAAATCGGGGAACGACTTACGAGCAGTACTTC. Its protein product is CASSENRGTTYEQYF.

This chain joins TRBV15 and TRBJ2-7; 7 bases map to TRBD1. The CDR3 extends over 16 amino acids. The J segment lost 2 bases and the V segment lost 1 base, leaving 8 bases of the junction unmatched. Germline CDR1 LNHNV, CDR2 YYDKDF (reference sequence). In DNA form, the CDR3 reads TGTGCCACCAGCAGAGCGAGGACAGGAGACCCCTACGAGCAGTACTTC. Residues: CATSRARTGDPYEQYF.

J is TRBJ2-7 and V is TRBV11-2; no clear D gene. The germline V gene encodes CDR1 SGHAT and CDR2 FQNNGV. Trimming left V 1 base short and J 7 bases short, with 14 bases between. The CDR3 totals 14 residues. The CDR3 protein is CASSLGGWAEEQYF. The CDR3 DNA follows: TGTGCCAGCAGCTTAGGTGGCTGGGCTGAGGAGCAGTACTTC.

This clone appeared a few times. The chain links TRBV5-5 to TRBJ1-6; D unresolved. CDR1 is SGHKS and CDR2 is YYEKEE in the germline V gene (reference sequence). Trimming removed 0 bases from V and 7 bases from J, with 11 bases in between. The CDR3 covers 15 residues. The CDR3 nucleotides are TGTGCCAGCAGCTTGGCTGGTTCGGGGAATTCACCCCTCCACTTT. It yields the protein CASSLAGSGNSPLHF.

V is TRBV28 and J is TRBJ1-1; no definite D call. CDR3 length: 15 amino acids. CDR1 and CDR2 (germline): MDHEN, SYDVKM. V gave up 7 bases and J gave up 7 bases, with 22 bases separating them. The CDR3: CASTVGDSSVNEAFF. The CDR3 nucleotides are TGTGCCAGCACGGTAGGTGATTCAAGCGTGAATGAAGCTTTCTTT.

The CDR3 nucleotides read TGTGCCAGCAGCGGACTAGCGGGAGGATCAGTCAACGAGCAGTACTTC. Amino acid sequence: CASSGLAGGSVNEQYF. The chain recombines TRBV7-9 with TRBJ2-7; 14 bases agree with TRBD2. The trim removed 5 bases at V and 5 bases at J, leaving 8 bases unmatched. CDR3 length: 16 amino acids. Germline CDR1 SEHNR, CDR2 FQNEAQ (reference sequence).

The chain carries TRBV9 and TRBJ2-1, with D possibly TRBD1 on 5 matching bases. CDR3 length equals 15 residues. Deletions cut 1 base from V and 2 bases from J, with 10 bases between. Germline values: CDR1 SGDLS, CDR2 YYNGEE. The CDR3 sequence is CASSVQAGTYNEQFF. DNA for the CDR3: TGTGCCAGCAGCGTACAGGCAGGGACCTACAATGAGCAGTTCTTC.

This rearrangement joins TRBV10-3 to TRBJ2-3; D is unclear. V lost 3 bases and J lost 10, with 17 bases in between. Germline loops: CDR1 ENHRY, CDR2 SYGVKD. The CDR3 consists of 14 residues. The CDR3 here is CAISEMAPIPSQYF. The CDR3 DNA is TGTGCCATCAGTGAAATGGCCCCCATCCCATCGCAGTATTTT.